This entry lists 24 T cell receptor beta chains sequenced from one sample in a study of T cell changes during pregnancy in multiple sclerosis. TCRdb's copy holds only in-frame clones and misses some; the assay was immunoSEQ multiplex PCR. The table records roughly 100,000 clones, approximately 90% of them present only once. The sample here was peripheral blood, taken after pregnancy. The receptor set was obtained from a female donor with multiple sclerosis, enrolled in a pregnancy study.

The CDR3 DNA reads as TGTGCCAGCAGCCCTAAGCCCTTGGACAGGGCGGGCGGGGAGCTGTTTTTT. It is translated as CASSPKPLDRAGGELFF. This chain connects TRBV14 to TRBJ2-2; TRBD1 agrees at 8 bases. The junction had 14 bases not matched to a gene; V was cut back by 4 bases and J by 7 bases. CDR3 length: 17 residues. The germline gives CDR1 SGHDN, CDR2 FVKESK.

This clone showed up just once. The chain combines TRBV7-2 with TRBJ1-3; 8 nucleotides agree with TRBD1. The V and J ends lost 2 bases and 0 bases, in that order; junction bases with no gene match: 6. The CDR3 sequence is 17 residues long. Germline values: CDR1 SGHTA, CDR2 FQGNSA. The CDR3: CASSLMLDRDSGNTIYF. CDR3 nucleotides: TGTGCCAGCAGCTTAATGTTGGACAGGGACTCTGGAAACACCATATATTTT.

The rearrangement joins TRBV6-1 to TRBJ1-5; 8 positions match TRBD1. The trim removed 8 bases at V and 0 bases at J, leaving 3 bases unmatched. The CDR3 runs 14 residues. CDR1 is MNHNS and CDR2 is SASEGT in the germline V gene. CDR3 protein: CASGTGYSNQPQHF. DNA of the CDR3: TGTGCCAGCGGGACAGGTTATAGCAATCAGCCCCAGCATTTT.

This clone showed up just once. Here the CDR3 reads CASSYGTGLFF. The CDR3 coding sequence is TGTGCCAGCTCATACGGGACAGGTCTGTTCTTC. This rearrangement joins TRBV2 to TRBJ2-1; 8 bases are shared with TRBD1. The CDR3 consists of 11 residues. The germline CDR1 and CDR2 sequences are SNHLY and FYNNEI. J gave up 15 bases and V 8 bases, and 9 bases lay outside the gene matches.

As for this clone: A read error may produce the germline difference seen at one junction end. The V gene is TRBV7-8, the J gene TRBJ2-1; 7 bases align to TRBD2. Germline CDR1 SGHVS, CDR2 FQNEAQ. There are 15 residues in the CDR3. CDR3 nucleotide sequence: TGTGCCAGCACCTTAGGGTCCGGGGGGAAGGATGAGCAGTTCTTC. Its translation is CASTLGSGGKDEQFF.

V is TRBV27 and J is TRBJ2-7, with D possibly matching TRBD2 (6 bases). The V gene's germline CDR1 is MNHEY and CDR2 SMNVEV (reference sequence). The CDR3 contains 17 residues. V was shortened by 4 bases and J by 5 bases, with 24 bases between the two germline ends. CDR3 nucleotides: TGTGCCAGCAGTTCAACCGAACAATGGACACGGAGGGACGAGCAGTACTTC. This translates into CASSSTEQWTRRDEQYF.

The chain has TRBV29-1 and TRBJ1-1, with D unclear. CDR1 SQVTM and CDR2 ANQGSEA come from the germline V gene. V was cut by 3 bases and J by 0 bases, with 8 bases left in between. The CDR3 contains 13 residues. The CDR3 DNA sequence: TGCAGCGTTGACGGCGGGATGAACACTGAAGCTTTCTTT. It codes for CSVDGGMNTEAFF.

This clone was detected a few times. V is TRBV11-2 and J is TRBJ1-4, with 9 nucleotides matching TRBD1. The CDR3 totals 13 residues. CDR1 and CDR2 (germline): SGHAT, FQNNGV. V was clipped by 8 bases and J by 11 bases; unmatched bases: 9. The CDR3 nucleotides read TGTGCCAGCGGTAGTTGGACAGGGGACAAACTGTTTTTT. Translating it yields CASGSWTGDKLFF.

The V call is TRBV15, the J call TRBJ1-4, with TRBD1 matching over 9 bases. This CDR3 is built from 16 residues. Germline loops: CDR1 LNHNV, CDR2 YYDKDF (reference sequence). V lost 3 bases to trimming and J lost 6 bases; unmatched junction nucleotides: 8. CDR3 sequence reads: CATSSPRTGAHEKLFF. CDR3 nucleotides: TGTGCCACCAGCAGCCCAAGGACAGGGGCTCATGAAAAACTGTTTTTT.

V usage is TRBV6-1 and J usage is TRBJ2-7; the D is unclear. Germline assignment: CDR1 MNHNS and CDR2 SASEGT. Trimming took off 7 bases at V and 4 bases at J, with 14 bases between the two ends. This CDR3 is built from 13 residues. The CDR3 sequence: CASNRQPLYEQYF. The CDR3 bases are TGTGCCAGCAACAGACAACCGTTGTACGAGCAGTACTTC.

The genes are TRBV19 and TRBJ2-3; TRBD1 agrees at 8 bases. Trimming removed 2 bases from V and 2 bases from J; junction bases left unmatched: 3. Germline values: CDR1 LNHDA, CDR2 SQIVND (reference sequence). This CDR3 is built from 15 residues. The DNA for the CDR3 is TGTGCCAGTAGTATATACCAGGGGGCCACAGATACGCAGTATTTT. It translates to CASSIYQGATDTQYF. The whole variable domain, filled in from reference TRBV19 and TRBJ2-3, reads DGGITQSPKYLFRKEGQNVTLSCEQNLNHDAMYWYRQDPGQGLRLIYYSQIVNDFQKGDIAEGYSVSREKKESFPLTVTSAQKNPTAFYLCASSIYQGATDTQYFGPGTRLTVL.

V usage is TRBV29-1 and J usage is TRBJ1-2; no definite D call. CDR3 length: 10 amino acids. Trimming cost V 4 bases and J 6 bases, with 6 bases left between them. Germline V CDR1 and CDR2: SQVTM, ANQGSEA. CDR3 coding DNA: TGCAGCGTTGGAGCGGATGGCTACACCTTC. This translates into CSVGADGYTF.

V gene TRBV5-1 combines with J gene TRBJ2-2; D is unresolved. CDR3 size: 14 residues. The germline V gene has CDR1 SGHRS and CDR2 YFSETQ. Between the trimmed V and J ends, which lost 5 bases and 3 bases, there was a span of 11 bases. The CDR3 DNA follows: TGCGCCAGCAGTTGGGCCCCAGACACCGGGGAGCTGTTTTTT. Its protein product is CASSWAPDTGELFF.

The chain is built from TRBV6-5 and TRBJ1-1; a weak D match, TRBD1 (5 bases). The CDR3 spans 14 residues. The V end lost 3 bases, the J end lost 4 bases, and 12 bases lay between the germline ends. Germline lookup yields CDR1 MNHEY and CDR2 SVGAGI. This chain's CDR3 is CASSYSQGGTEAFF. The CDR3 DNA is TGTGCCAGCAGTTATAGTCAGGGCGGCACTGAAGCTTTCTTT.

This chain connects TRBV15 to TRBJ1-1; D remains unclear. V lost 0 bases and J 4 bases, leaving 12 bases between the germline ends. The germline CDR1 and CDR2 sequences are LNHNV and YYDKDF (reference sequence). The CDR3 has 15 amino acids. CDR3 region: CATSRDRQAPTEAFF. In DNA, the CDR3 is TGTGCCACCAGCAGAGATAGGCAGGCTCCCACTGAAGCTTTCTTT.

This sequence joins TRBV13 and TRBJ1-3; unclear D gene. Trimming removed 4 bases at V and 1 base at J, with 11 bases between. CDR1 PRHDT and CDR2 FYEKMQ come from the germline V gene (reference sequence). The CDR3 is 15 amino acids. The CDR3 protein is CASSSPAESGNTIYF. The CDR3 nucleotides are TGTGCCAGCAGCTCCCCGGCGGAATCTGGAAACACCATATATTTT.

The rearrangement links TRBV25-1 to TRBJ2-7; TRBD1 is a possible D gene (5 bases). V lost 2 bases to trimming and J lost 2 bases, with 10 bases between them. This CDR3 is 14 amino acids long. Per germline, CDR1 MGHDK and CDR2 SYGVNS. The CDR3 DNA is TGTGCCAGCAGTGAACTCACAGGAGCCTACGAGCAGTACTTC. This gives the protein CASSELTGAYEQYF.

In its sample, this clone was seen once. The CDR3 coding sequence is TGTGCTAGTGGTTTGGTACCGGGGAACACTGAAGCTTTCTTT. Encoded protein: CASGLVPGNTEAFF. V gene TRBV12-5 combines with J gene TRBJ1-1; the D is unclear. Trimming stripped 0 bases from V and 1 base from J, with 6 bases between. Germline CDR1 is LGHNT and CDR2 is FRNRAP. The CDR3 has 14 amino acids.

The chain employs TRBV5-1 and TRBJ1-1; D is unclear. The CDR3 covers 15 residues. V was clipped by 0 bases and J by 1 base, with 10 bases between them. Germline V gene data show CDR1 as SGHRS and CDR2 as YFSETQ. This CDR3 reads CASSLESGANTEAFF. CDR3 sequence (DNA): TGCGCCAGCAGCTTGGAATCAGGCGCGAACACTGAAGCTTTCTTT. The whole variable domain, filled in from reference TRBV5-1 and TRBJ1-1, reads KAGVTQTPRYLIKTRGQQVTLSCSPISGHRSVSWYQQTPGQGLQFLFEYFSETQRNKGNFPGRFSGRQFSNSRSEMNVSTLELGDSALYLCASSLESGANTEAFFGQGTRLTVV.

This chain links TRBV2 with TRBJ1-2, with 7 bases aligning to TRBD1. Germline V gene data show CDR1 as SNHLY and CDR2 as FYNNEI. This CDR3 has 14 amino acids. V lost 8 bases to trimming and J lost 3 bases; unmatched junction nucleotides: 9. The CDR3 bases are TGTGCCAGCCGCTCGGGACAGTCCTACTATGGCTACACCTTC. Translating gives CASRSGQSYYGYTF.

With regard to this clone: Other nucleotide sequences in the sample specify the same CDR3. V and J are TRBV5-1 and TRBJ2-3; tentatively, D is TRBD2 (6 bases). The CDR3 has 14 amino acids. Germline V gene sequence: CDR1 SGHRS, CDR2 YFSETQ. Trimming left V 0 bases short and J 1 base short, with 6 bases between. The CDR3 DNA is TGCGCCAGCAGCTTGGCGGGAGGCACAGATACGCAGTATTTT. Translating gives CASSLAGGTDTQYF.

The chain carries TRBV6-4 and TRBJ1-6, with D unclear. CDR3 length equals 17 residues. Germline values: CDR1 MRHNA, CDR2 SNTAGT. The V end lost 9 bases, the J end lost 0 bases, and 18 bases lay between the germline ends. The CDR3 protein is CASRVGQINSYNSPLHF. CDR3 in DNA: TGTGCCAGTCGGGTAGGTCAGATCAACTCCTATAATTCACCCCTCCACTTT.

The chain combines TRBV6-6 with TRBJ1-6; 9 bases are shared with TRBD1. CDR3 size: 15 residues. Trimming took 5 bases from V and 14 from J; bases not matched to a gene: 13. Germline V gene sequence: CDR1 MNHNY, CDR2 SVGAGI (reference sequence). The CDR3 spells CASSTGTGLSRTLHF. In nucleotides, the CDR3 is TGTGCCAGCAGTACCGGGACAGGGCTTTCCCGGACCCTCCACTTT.

This chain links TRBV9 with TRBJ2-3; D is unclear. The CDR3 is 16 amino acids. The V gene's germline CDR1 is SGDLS and CDR2 YYNGEE. V was shortened by 3 bases and J by 0 bases, with 14 bases between the two germline ends. The CDR3 DNA sequence: TGTGCCAGCAGCGGAGGATCCAGTGCTAGCACAGATACGCAGTATTTT. Its translation: CASSGGSSASTDTQYF. The full variable domain, rest sourced from reference TRBV9 and TRBJ2-3, is DSGVTQTPKHLITATGQRVTLRCSPRSGDLSVYWYQQSLDQGLQFLIQYYNGEERAKGNILERFSAQQFPDLHSELNLSSLELGDSALYFCASSGGSSASTDTQYFGPGTRLTVL.